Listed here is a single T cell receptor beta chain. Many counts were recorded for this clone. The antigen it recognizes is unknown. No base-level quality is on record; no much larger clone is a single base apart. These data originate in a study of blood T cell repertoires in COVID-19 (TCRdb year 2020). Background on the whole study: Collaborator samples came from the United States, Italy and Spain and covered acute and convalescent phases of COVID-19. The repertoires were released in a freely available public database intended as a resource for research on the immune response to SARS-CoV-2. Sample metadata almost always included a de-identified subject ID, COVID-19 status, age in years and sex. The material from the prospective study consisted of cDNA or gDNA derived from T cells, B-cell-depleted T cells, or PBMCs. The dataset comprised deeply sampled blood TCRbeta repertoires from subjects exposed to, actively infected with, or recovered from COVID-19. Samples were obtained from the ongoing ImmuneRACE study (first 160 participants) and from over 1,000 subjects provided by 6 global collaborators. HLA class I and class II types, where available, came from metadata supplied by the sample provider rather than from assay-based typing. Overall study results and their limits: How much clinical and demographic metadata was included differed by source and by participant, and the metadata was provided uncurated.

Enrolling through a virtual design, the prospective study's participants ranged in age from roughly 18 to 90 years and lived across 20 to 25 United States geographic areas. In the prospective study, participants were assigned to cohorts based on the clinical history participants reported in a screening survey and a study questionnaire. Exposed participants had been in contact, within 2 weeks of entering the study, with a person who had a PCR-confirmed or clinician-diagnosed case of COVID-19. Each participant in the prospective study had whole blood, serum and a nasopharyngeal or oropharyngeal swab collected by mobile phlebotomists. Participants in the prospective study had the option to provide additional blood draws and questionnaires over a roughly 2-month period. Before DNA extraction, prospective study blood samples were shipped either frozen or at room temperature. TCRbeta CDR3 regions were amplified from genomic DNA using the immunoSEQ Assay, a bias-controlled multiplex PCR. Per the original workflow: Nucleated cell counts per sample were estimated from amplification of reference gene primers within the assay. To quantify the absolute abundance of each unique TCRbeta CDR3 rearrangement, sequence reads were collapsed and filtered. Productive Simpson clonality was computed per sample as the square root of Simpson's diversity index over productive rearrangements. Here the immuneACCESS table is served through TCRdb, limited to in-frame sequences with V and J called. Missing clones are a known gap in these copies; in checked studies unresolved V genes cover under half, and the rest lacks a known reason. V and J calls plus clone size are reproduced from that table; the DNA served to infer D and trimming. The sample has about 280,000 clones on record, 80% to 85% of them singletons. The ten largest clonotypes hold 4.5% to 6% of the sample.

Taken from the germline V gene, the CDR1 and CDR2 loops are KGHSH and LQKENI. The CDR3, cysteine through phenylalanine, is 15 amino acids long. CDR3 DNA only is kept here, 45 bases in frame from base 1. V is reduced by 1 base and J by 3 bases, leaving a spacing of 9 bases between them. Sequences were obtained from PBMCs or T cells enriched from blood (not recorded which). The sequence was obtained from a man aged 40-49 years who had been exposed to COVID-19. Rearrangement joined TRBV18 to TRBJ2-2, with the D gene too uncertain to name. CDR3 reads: CASSPQNSHTGELFF. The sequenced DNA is TGTGCCAGCTCACCACAGAACAGTCACACCGGGGAGCTGTTTTTT.